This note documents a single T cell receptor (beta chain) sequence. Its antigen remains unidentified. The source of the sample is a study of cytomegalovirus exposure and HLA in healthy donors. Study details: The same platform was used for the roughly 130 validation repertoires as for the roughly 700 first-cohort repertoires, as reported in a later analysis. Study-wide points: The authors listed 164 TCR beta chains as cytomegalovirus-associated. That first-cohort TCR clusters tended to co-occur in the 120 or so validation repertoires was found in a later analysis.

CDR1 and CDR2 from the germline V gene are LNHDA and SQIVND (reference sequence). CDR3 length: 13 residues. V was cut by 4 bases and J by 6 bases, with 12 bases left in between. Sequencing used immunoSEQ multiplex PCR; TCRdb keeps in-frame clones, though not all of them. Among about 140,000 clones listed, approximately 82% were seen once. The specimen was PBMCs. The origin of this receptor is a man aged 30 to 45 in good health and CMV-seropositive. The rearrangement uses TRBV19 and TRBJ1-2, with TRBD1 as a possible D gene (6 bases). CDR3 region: CASSTWGPDGYTF. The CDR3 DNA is TGTGCCAGTAGTACATGGGGGCCTGATGGCTACACCTTC.